This is a list of T cell receptor beta chains from one sample in a study of CD8+ T cells in alopecia areata. The assay was immunoSEQ multiplex PCR, and TCRdb's table has in-frame clones only and misses some. The sample yields 98,000 or so clones, roughly 64% seen once. The sample taken for sequencing was CD8+ T cells sorted from blood. The receptors here all came from a human donor in good health. Both conserved end residues are part of each CDR3. Each record gives: clone size, J gene, V gene, D gene, CDR3 length, CDR3 protein, CDR3 DNA. A D gene is named only where the DNA matches it firmly. Size values are once, few and many counts, or a class for expanded clones, and some rows have none.

abundance: .; j_gene: TRBJ2-3; v_gene: TRBV7-7; d_gene: TRBD2; len: 15; CDR3aa: CASSISAGSTDTQYF; CDR3nt: TGTGCTAGCAGCATCTCAGCGGGAAGCACAGATACGCAGTATTTT
abundance: once; j_gene: TRBJ2-5; v_gene: TRBV5-6; d_gene: .; len: 12; CDR3aa: CASSRDTGTQYF; CDR3nt: TGTGCCAGCAGCCGGGACACCGGGACCCAGTACTTC
abundance: .; j_gene: TRBJ2-2; v_gene: TRBV25-1; d_gene: .; len: 15; CDR3aa: CASSETGENTGELFF; CDR3nt: TGTGCCAGCAGTGAGACAGGAGAGAACACCGGGGAGCTGTTTTTT
abundance: .; j_gene: TRBJ2-2; v_gene: TRBV4-2; d_gene: .; len: 13; CDR3aa: CASSRTATGELFF; CDR3nt: TGTGCCAGCAGTCGGACAGCCACCGGGGAGCTGTTTTTT
abundance: .; j_gene: TRBJ2-7; v_gene: TRBV5-4; d_gene: .; len: 14; CDR3aa: CASSLGQEAYEQYF; CDR3nt: TGTGCCAGCAGCTTGGGACAGGAAGCCTACGAGCAGTACTTC
abundance: .; j_gene: TRBJ2-1; v_gene: TRBV4-3; d_gene: .; len: 16; CDR3aa: CASSPRPWGSYNEQFF; CDR3nt: TGCGCCAGCAGCCCGCGACCGTGGGGGTCCTACAATGAGCAGTTCTTC
abundance: few; j_gene: TRBJ2-7; v_gene: TRBV15; d_gene: .; len: 12; CDR3aa: CATSREGNEQYF; CDR3nt: TGTGCCACCAGCAGAGAGGGAAACGAGCAGTACTTC
abundance: .; j_gene: TRBJ2-3; v_gene: TRBV4-1; d_gene: .; len: 17; CDR3aa: CASSQDPPGASTDTQYF; CDR3nt: TGCGCCAGCAGCCAAGATCCCCCGGGGGCTAGCACAGATACGCAGTATTTT
abundance: .; j_gene: TRBJ2-2; v_gene: TRBV11-2; d_gene: .; len: 13; CDR3aa: CASADSITGELFF; CDR3nt: TGTGCCAGCGCGGACAGTATCACCGGGGAGCTGTTTTTT
abundance: .; j_gene: TRBJ1-2; v_gene: TRBV5-1; d_gene: .; len: 14; CDR3aa: CASSLERGNYGYTF; CDR3nt: TGCGCCAGCAGCTTGGAGCGGGGGAACTATGGCTACACCTTC
abundance: .; j_gene: TRBJ2-3; v_gene: TRBV9; d_gene: TRBD1; len: 14; CDR3aa: CASSEGQGLDTQYF; CDR3nt: TGTGCCAGCAGCGAGGGACAGGGATTGGATACGCAGTATTTT
abundance: few; j_gene: TRBJ2-7; v_gene: TRBV21-1; d_gene: .; len: 17; CDR3aa: CASRPPRSGTNTYEQYF; CDR3nt: TGTGCCAGCAGGCCCCCTAGGTCCGGGACCAACACCTACGAGCAGTACTTC
abundance: .; j_gene: TRBJ2-3; v_gene: TRBV29-1; d_gene: .; len: 13; CDR3aa: CSVEPRSTDTQYF; CDR3nt: TGCAGCGTTGAACCCCGGAGCACAGATACGCAGTATTTT
abundance: .; j_gene: TRBJ2-1; v_gene: TRBV5-4; d_gene: .; len: 13; CDR3aa: CASRESSYNEQFF; CDR3nt: TGTGCCAGCAGGGAAAGCTCCTACAATGAGCAGTTCTTC
abundance: .; j_gene: TRBJ1-3; v_gene: TRBV30; d_gene: .; len: 17; CDR3aa: CAWSVYRTAVSGNTIYF; CDR3nt: TGTGCCTGGAGTGTGTATCGGACAGCCGTCTCTGGAAACACCATATATTTT
abundance: .; j_gene: TRBJ2-2; v_gene: TRBV7-3; d_gene: .; len: 12; CDR3aa: CASSLIGGELFF; CDR3nt: TGTGCCAGCAGCTTGATTGGCGGGGAGCTGTTTTTT
abundance: few; j_gene: TRBJ1-4; v_gene: TRBV12-5; d_gene: .; len: 11; CDR3aa: CASGLSEKLFF; CDR3nt: TGTGCTAGTGGTTTGTCCGAAAAACTGTTTTTT
abundance: .; j_gene: TRBJ1-1; v_gene: TRBV6-1; d_gene: TRBD1; len: 17; CDR3aa: CASSEGRDRGWDTEAFF; CDR3nt: TGTGCCAGCAGTGAAGGTCGGGACAGGGGGTGGGACACTGAAGCTTTCTTT
abundance: few; j_gene: TRBJ1-5; v_gene: TRBV30; d_gene: .; len: 14; CDR3aa: CAWSEGQVNQPQHF; CDR3nt: TGTGCCTGGAGTGAAGGTCAGGTGAATCAGCCCCAGCATTTT
abundance: few; j_gene: TRBJ2-5; v_gene: TRBV6-6; d_gene: .; len: 12; CDR3aa: CASSYDVETQYF; CDR3nt: TGTGCCAGCAGTTACGACGTGGAGACCCAGTACTTC
abundance: .; j_gene: TRBJ2-3; v_gene: TRBV27; d_gene: .; len: 15; CDR3aa: CATLKRGGCTDTQYF; CDR3nt: TGTGCCACCTTAAAGAGGGGGGGGTGCACAGATACGCAGTATTTT
abundance: .; j_gene: TRBJ1-2; v_gene: TRBV6-6; d_gene: TRBD1; len: 16; CDR3aa: CASNPGQGVLWNGYTF; CDR3nt: TGTGCCAGCAACCCGGGACAGGGTGTGTTGTGGAATGGCTACACCTTC
abundance: .; j_gene: TRBJ2-3; v_gene: TRBV9; d_gene: TRBD2; len: 16; CDR3aa: CASSVRLAGSTDTQYF; CDR3nt: TGTGCCAGCAGCGTCAGACTAGCGGGGAGCACAGATACGCAGTATTTT
abundance: once; j_gene: TRBJ2-6; v_gene: TRBV7-9; d_gene: TRBD1; len: 16; CDR3aa: CASSLGQGTGANVLTF; CDR3nt: TGTGCCAGCAGCTTAGGACAGGGGACTGGGGCCAACGTCCTGACTTTC
abundance: .; j_gene: TRBJ2-7; v_gene: TRBV13; d_gene: .; len: 12; CDR3aa: CASSFSSYEQYF; CDR3nt: TGTGCCAGCAGCTTCAGCTCCTACGAGCAGTACTTC
abundance: few; j_gene: TRBJ2-1; v_gene: TRBV30; d_gene: TRBD2; len: 14; CDR3aa: CACPSGGHYNEQFF; CDR3nt: TGTGCCTGCCCCAGCGGGGGTCACTACAATGAGCAGTTCTTC
abundance: .; j_gene: TRBJ2-7; v_gene: TRBV29-1; d_gene: .; len: 14; CDR3aa: CSVGTSLGPYEQYF; CDR3nt: TGCAGCGTGGGCACTAGTTTAGGCCCCTACGAGCAGTACTTC
abundance: .; j_gene: TRBJ2-7; v_gene: TRBV10-3; d_gene: .; len: 13; CDR3aa: CAISEVLFYEQYF; CDR3nt: TGTGCCATCAGTGAGGTCTTATTTTACGAGCAGTACTTC
abundance: .; j_gene: TRBJ2-1; v_gene: TRBV29-1; d_gene: TRBD1; len: 13; CDR3aa: CSVPGQGYNEQFF; CDR3nt: TGCAGCGTACCGGGACAGGGCTACAATGAGCAGTTCTTC
abundance: .; j_gene: TRBJ2-2; v_gene: TRBV2; d_gene: TRBD2; len: 16; CDR3aa: CATLALGLGFDGELFF; CDR3nt: TGTGCCACCCTCGCCCTGGGACTAGGGTTCGACGGGGAGCTGTTTTTT
abundance: .; j_gene: TRBJ2-1; v_gene: TRBV6-6; d_gene: .; len: 12; CDR3aa: CASRTDRNEQFF; CDR3nt: TGTGCCAGCCGTACGGACCGGAATGAGCAGTTCTTC
abundance: .; j_gene: TRBJ2-7; v_gene: TRBV28; d_gene: .; len: 13; CDR3aa: CATRGGQSYEQYF; CDR3nt: TGTGCCACCAGGGGTGGGCAATCCTACGAGCAGTACTTC
abundance: few; j_gene: TRBJ2-3; v_gene: TRBV6-4; d_gene: TRBD2; len: 19; CDR3aa: CASSDTPGTSGGSTDTQYF; CDR3nt: TGTGCCAGCAGTGACACCCCGGGGACTAGCGGGGGTAGCACAGATACGCAGTATTTT
abundance: .; j_gene: TRBJ2-5; v_gene: TRBV5-1; d_gene: .; len: 13; CDR3aa: CASSLNRIETQYF; CDR3nt: TGCGCCAGCAGCTTAAATCGCATCGAGACCCAGTACTTC
abundance: .; j_gene: TRBJ2-5; v_gene: TRBV7-2; d_gene: TRBD2; len: 16; CDR3aa: CASSLGASGVGETQYF; CDR3nt: TGTGCCAGCAGCTTAGGGGCCAGCGGGGTCGGGGAGACCCAGTACTTC
abundance: .; j_gene: TRBJ2-5; v_gene: TRBV28; d_gene: .; len: 15; CDR3aa: CASSIPGGYQETQYF; CDR3nt: TGTGCCAGCAGTATTCCTGGGGGCTACCAAGAGACCCAGTACTTC
abundance: .; j_gene: TRBJ2-3; v_gene: TRBV4-1; d_gene: TRBD2; len: 14; CDR3aa: CASSSPGGPGTQYF; CDR3nt: TGCGCCAGCAGCTCCCCGGGGGGGCCGGGGACGCAGTATTTT
abundance: .; j_gene: TRBJ1-2; v_gene: TRBV9; d_gene: TRBD1; len: 16; CDR3aa: CASSPGTGDHNYGYTF; CDR3nt: TGTGCCAGCAGCCCCGGGACAGGGGATCACAACTATGGCTACACCTTC
abundance: .; j_gene: TRBJ2-7; v_gene: TRBV11-2; d_gene: .; len: 13; CDR3aa: CASSFGITYEQYF; CDR3nt: TGTGCCAGCAGCTTCGGGATAACCTACGAGCAGTACTTC
abundance: few; j_gene: TRBJ2-3; v_gene: TRBV29-1; d_gene: .; len: 12; CDR3aa: CSVEDSAPTQYF; CDR3nt: TGCAGCGTTGAAGACTCGGCTCCTACGCAGTATTTT
abundance: .; j_gene: TRBJ1-6; v_gene: TRBV5-6; d_gene: .; len: 15; CDR3aa: CASSPTPGYNSPLHF; CDR3nt: TGTGCCAGCAGCCCGACACCCGGTTATAATTCACCCCTCCACTTT
abundance: .; j_gene: TRBJ2-5; v_gene: TRBV2; d_gene: TRBD2; len: 13; CDR3aa: CASSVTSGETQYF; CDR3nt: TGTGCCAGCAGTGTTACTAGCGGGGAGACCCAGTACTTC
abundance: .; j_gene: TRBJ2-2; v_gene: TRBV29-1; d_gene: TRBD1; len: 15; CDR3aa: CSAIPGQTNTGELFF; CDR3nt: TGCAGCGCTATCCCGGGACAGACGAACACCGGGGAGCTGTTTTTT
abundance: .; j_gene: TRBJ1-2; v_gene: TRBV2; d_gene: TRBD1; len: 16; CDR3aa: CASYQSGTGDNYGYTF; CDR3nt: TGTGCCAGTTACCAGAGCGGGACAGGGGATAACTATGGCTACACCTTC
abundance: few; j_gene: TRBJ2-7; v_gene: TRBV6-5; d_gene: .; len: 15; CDR3aa: CASSYSGGAMYEQYF; CDR3nt: TGTGCCAGCAGTTACTCTGGAGGGGCGATGTACGAGCAGTACTTC
abundance: .; j_gene: TRBJ2-5; v_gene: TRBV27; d_gene: TRBD2; len: 16; CDR3aa: CASTPSGGPPQETQYF; CDR3nt: TGTGCCAGCACCCCCAGCGGGGGGCCCCCCCAAGAGACCCAGTACTTC
abundance: .; j_gene: TRBJ1-2; v_gene: TRBV29-1; d_gene: .; len: 14; CDR3aa: CSVEDRVASYGYTF; CDR3nt: TGCAGCGTTGAAGATAGAGTGGCCAGCTATGGCTACACCTTC
abundance: few; j_gene: TRBJ1-1; v_gene: TRBV7-9; d_gene: .; len: 15; CDR3aa: CASSVGRQFDTEAFF; CDR3nt: TGTGCCAGCAGCGTGGGCCGGCAATTCGACACTGAAGCTTTCTTT
abundance: .; j_gene: TRBJ1-2; v_gene: TRBV4-3; d_gene: .; len: 17; CDR3aa: CASSQDEVPRGYYGYTF; CDR3nt: TGCGCCAGCAGCCAAGATGAGGTCCCCCGGGGTTACTATGGCTACACCTTC
abundance: .; j_gene: TRBJ2-7; v_gene: TRBV7-8; d_gene: .; len: 13; CDR3aa: CASSLDGGYEQYF; CDR3nt: TGTGCCAGCAGCTTAGATGGGGGCTACGAGCAGTACTTC
abundance: once; j_gene: TRBJ1-6; v_gene: TRBV4-3; d_gene: .; len: 14; CDR3aa: CASSQDPGPSPLHF; CDR3nt: TGCGCCAGCAGCCAAGATCCGGGTCCTTCACCCCTCCACTTT
abundance: .; j_gene: TRBJ2-1; v_gene: TRBV28; d_gene: TRBD1; len: 17; CDR3aa: CASSSRDRVVTYNEQFF; CDR3nt: TGTGCCAGCAGTTCCCGGGACAGGGTAGTTACCTACAATGAGCAGTTCTTC
abundance: .; j_gene: TRBJ2-5; v_gene: TRBV13; d_gene: TRBD1; len: 14; CDR3aa: CASSPTGAQETQYF; CDR3nt: TGTGCCAGCAGCCCGACAGGGGCTCAAGAGACCCAGTACTTC
abundance: .; j_gene: TRBJ1-5; v_gene: TRBV27; d_gene: .; len: 16; CDR3aa: CASSLSWAYSNQPQHF; CDR3nt: TGTGCCAGCAGTTTATCGTGGGCGTATAGCAATCAGCCCCAGCATTTT
abundance: .; j_gene: TRBJ1-2; v_gene: TRBV29-1; d_gene: .; len: 15; CDR3aa: CSVEDRSGHDYGYTF; CDR3nt: TGCAGCGTTGAAGACCGGTCGGGGCATGACTATGGCTACACCTTC
abundance: once; j_gene: TRBJ1-1; v_gene: TRBV10-3; d_gene: TRBD1; len: 13; CDR3aa: CAISGQGNTEAFF; CDR3nt: TGTGCCATCAGTGGACAGGGGAACACTGAAGCTTTCTTT
abundance: .; j_gene: TRBJ2-5; v_gene: TRBV7-9; d_gene: .; len: 17; CDR3aa: CASSLAQTVIPKETQYF; CDR3nt: TGTGCCAGCAGCTTAGCCCAGACAGTAATCCCGAAAGAGACCCAGTACTTC